A single sample is the source of the 3 T cell receptor beta chains below, sequenced in a study of blood T cell repertoires in COVID-19. Using immunoSEQ multiplex PCR, the repertoire was profiled, and TCRdb retains in-frame clones only, with some absent. Counted here are 70,000 to 90,000 clones, about 87% occurring once; the ten biggest clones make up 7% to 9%. The sample consisted of peripheral blood. These receptors were obtained from a man older than 75 with active or convalescent COVID-19.

The rearrangement links TRBV7-2 to TRBJ2-5, with D uncertain. Trimming took off 5 bases at V and 1 base at J, with 11 bases between the two ends. Germline CDR1 and CDR2: SGHTA and FQGNSA. The CDR3 extends over 14 amino acids. CDR3 sequence: CASSRGQLQETQYF. The CDR3 coding sequence is TGTGCCAGCAGCCGCGGTCAGCTCCAAGAGACCCAGTACTTC.

This clone was counted once. The chain links TRBV4-2 to TRBJ1-2; 11 positions match TRBD1. The V gene end was trimmed by 0 bases and the J gene end by 4 bases; junction bases not matched to a gene: 4. From germline, CDR1 is LGHNA and CDR2 YNFKEQ. This CDR3 is built from 16 residues. The CDR3 protein is CASSQDGTGGAYGYTF. The CDR3 nucleotides read TGTGCCAGCAGCCAAGATGGGACAGGGGGTGCCTATGGCTACACCTTC.

The rearrangement joins TRBV7-2 to TRBJ1-1, with D possibly TRBD1 on 5 matching bases. Germline lookup yields CDR1 SGHTA and CDR2 FQGNSA. The CDR3 has 13 amino acids. Trimming left V 1 base short and J 4 bases short, with 7 bases between. CDR3 DNA sequence: TGTGCCAGCAGCTTAGAAAGGGGCACTGAAGCTTTCTTT. Protein: CASSLERGTEAFF. Full variable domain (outside the CDR3, taken from reference TRBV7-2 and TRBJ1-1): GAGVSQSPSNKVTEKGKDVELRCDPISGHTALYWYRQSLGQGLEFLIYFQGNSAPDKSGLPSDRFSAERTGGSVSTLTIQRTQQEDSAVYLCASSLERGTEAFFGQGTRLTVV.